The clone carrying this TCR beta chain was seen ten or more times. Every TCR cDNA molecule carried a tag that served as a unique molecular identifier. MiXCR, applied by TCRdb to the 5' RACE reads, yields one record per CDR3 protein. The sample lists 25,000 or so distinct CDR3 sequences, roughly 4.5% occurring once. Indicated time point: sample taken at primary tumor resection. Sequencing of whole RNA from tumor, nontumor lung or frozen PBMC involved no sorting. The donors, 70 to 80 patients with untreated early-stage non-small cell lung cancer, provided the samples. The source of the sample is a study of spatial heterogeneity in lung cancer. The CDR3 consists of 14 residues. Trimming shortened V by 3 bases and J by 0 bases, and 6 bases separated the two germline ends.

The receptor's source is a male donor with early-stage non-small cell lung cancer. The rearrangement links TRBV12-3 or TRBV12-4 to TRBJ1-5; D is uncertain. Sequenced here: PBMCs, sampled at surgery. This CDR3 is CASSLGHSNQPQHF. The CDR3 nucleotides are TGTGCCAGCAGTTTGGGTCATAGCAATCAGCCCCAGCATTTT.